The subject of this entry is one T cell receptor (beta chain). Its specificity is unknown. Described time point: sample taken at primary tumor resection. The approximately 70 donors had untreated early-stage non-small cell lung cancer. Whole RNA, which was extracted from tumor, nontumor lung tissue or frozen PBMC, was sequenced without any cell sorting. The data were taken from a study of spatial heterogeneity in lung cancer. Looking at the study overall: Consistent detection of more beta-chain than alpha-chain sequences was observed. The study's findings and limits: The appearance of ubiquitous expanded tumor TCRs in blood was greater at resection than follow-up.

Using its own MiXCR run on the 5' RACE reads, TCRdb lists one record per CDR3 protein. The sample lists 40,000 or so distinct CDR3 sequences, 7.5% occurring once. Germline V gene lookup returns CDR1 DFQATT and CDR2 SNEGSKA (reference sequence). Deletions cut 0 bases from V and 4 bases from J, with 12 bases between. The CDR3 length is 14 residues. The chain joins TRBV20-1 to TRBJ1-2; D is uncertain. The TCR comes from a male donor with early-stage non-small cell lung cancer. This material consisted of PBMCs, taken at surgery. The CDR3 loop is CSAREHGSGYGYTF. The CDR3 bases are TGCAGTGCTAGAGAACATGGTTCGGGCTATGGCTACACCTTC.